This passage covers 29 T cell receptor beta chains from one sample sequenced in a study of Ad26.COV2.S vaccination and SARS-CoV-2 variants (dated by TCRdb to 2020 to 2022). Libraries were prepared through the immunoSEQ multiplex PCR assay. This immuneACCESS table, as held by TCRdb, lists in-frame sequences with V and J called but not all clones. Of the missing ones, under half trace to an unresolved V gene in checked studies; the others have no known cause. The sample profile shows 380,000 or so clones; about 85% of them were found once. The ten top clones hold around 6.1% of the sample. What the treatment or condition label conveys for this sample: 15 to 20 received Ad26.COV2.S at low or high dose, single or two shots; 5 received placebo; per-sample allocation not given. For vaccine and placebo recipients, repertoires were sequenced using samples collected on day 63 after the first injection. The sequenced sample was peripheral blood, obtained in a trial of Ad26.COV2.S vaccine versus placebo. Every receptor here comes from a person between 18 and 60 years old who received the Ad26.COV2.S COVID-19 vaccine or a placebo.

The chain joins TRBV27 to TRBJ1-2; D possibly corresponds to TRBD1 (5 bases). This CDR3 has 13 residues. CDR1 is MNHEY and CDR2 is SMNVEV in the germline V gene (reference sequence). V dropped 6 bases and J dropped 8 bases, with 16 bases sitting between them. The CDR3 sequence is CASSLGPGTGYTF. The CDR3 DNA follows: TGTGCCAGCAGCCTGGGGCCCGGGACGGGCTACACCTTC.

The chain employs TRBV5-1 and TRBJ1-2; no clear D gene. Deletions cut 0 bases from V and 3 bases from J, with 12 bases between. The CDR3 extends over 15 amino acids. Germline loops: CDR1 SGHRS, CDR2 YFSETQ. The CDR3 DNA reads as TGCGCCAGCAGCTTGGATACGGGGAAAGACTATGGCTACACCTTC. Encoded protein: CASSLDTGKDYGYTF.

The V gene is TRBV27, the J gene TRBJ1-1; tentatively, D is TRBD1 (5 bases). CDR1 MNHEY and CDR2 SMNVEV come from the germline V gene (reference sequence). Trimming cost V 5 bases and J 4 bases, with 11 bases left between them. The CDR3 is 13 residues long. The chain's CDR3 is CASSKDGGTEAFF. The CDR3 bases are TGTGCCAGCAGTAAAGATGGGGGCACTGAAGCTTTCTTT.

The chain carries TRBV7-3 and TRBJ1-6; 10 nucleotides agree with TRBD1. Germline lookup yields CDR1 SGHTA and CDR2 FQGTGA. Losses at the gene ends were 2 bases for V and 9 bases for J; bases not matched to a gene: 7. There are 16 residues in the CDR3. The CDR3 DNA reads TGTGCCAGCAGCTTACACGGACAGGGGGTCGGTTCACCCCTCCACTTT. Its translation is CASSLHGQGVGSPLHF.

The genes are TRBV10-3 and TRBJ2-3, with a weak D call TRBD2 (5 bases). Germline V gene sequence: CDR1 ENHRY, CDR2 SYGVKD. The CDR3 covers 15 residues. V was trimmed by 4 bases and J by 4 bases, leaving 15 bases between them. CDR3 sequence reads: CAISVQPEGADTQYF. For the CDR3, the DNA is TGTGCCATCAGTGTCCAGCCCGAGGGTGCAGATACGCAGTATTTT.

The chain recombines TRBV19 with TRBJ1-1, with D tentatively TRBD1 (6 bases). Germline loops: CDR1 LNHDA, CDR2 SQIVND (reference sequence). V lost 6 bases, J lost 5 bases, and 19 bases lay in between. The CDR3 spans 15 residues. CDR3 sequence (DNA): TGTGCCAGTAGGACGCTTCTAGGGGGTTGGACTGAAGCTTTCTTT. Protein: CASRTLLGGWTEAFF.

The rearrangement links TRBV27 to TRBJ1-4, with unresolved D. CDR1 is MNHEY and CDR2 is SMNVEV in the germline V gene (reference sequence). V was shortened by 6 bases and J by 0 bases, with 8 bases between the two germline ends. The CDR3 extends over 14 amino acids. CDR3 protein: CASSLLTTNEKLFF. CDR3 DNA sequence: TGTGCCAGCAGCCTTCTTACAACTAATGAAAAACTGTTTTTT.

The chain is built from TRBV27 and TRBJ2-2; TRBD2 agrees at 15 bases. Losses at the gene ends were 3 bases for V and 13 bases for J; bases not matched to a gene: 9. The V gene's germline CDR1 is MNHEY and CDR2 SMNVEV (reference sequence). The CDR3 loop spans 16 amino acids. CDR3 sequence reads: CASSLGLAGGPEGLFF. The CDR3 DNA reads TGTGCCAGCAGTTTGGGACTAGCGGGAGGTCCGGAGGGGCTGTTTTTT.

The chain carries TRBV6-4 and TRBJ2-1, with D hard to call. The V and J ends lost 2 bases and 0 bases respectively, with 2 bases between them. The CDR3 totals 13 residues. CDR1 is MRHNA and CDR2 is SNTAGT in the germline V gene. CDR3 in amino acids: CASSDNSYNEQFF. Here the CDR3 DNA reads TGTGCCAGCAGTGACAACTCCTACAATGAGCAGTTCTTC.

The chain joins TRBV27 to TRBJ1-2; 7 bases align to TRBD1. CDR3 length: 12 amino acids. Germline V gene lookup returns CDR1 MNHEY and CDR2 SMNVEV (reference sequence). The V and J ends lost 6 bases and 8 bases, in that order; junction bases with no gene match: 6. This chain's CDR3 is CASRDRALGYTF. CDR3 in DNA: TGTGCCAGCAGAGACAGGGCACTGGGCTACACCTTC.

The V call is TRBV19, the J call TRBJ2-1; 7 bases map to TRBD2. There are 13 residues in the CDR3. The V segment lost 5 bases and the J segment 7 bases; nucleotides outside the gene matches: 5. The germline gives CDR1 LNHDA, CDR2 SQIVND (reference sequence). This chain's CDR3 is CASSRGGTNEQFF. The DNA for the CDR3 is TGTGCCAGTAGTCGCGGGGGTACTAATGAGCAGTTCTTC.

This CDR3 is CASTPPAGGHNEQFF. The CDR3, as DNA: TGTGCCAGCACACCCCCAGCGGGGGGGCACAATGAGCAGTTCTTC. This chain joins TRBV25-1 and TRBJ2-1; 10 positions agree with TRBD2. Germline trimming cut 7 bases from V and 5 bases from J; bases unmatched to any gene: 8. The CDR3 runs 15 residues. Germline lookup yields CDR1 MGHDK and CDR2 SYGVNS.

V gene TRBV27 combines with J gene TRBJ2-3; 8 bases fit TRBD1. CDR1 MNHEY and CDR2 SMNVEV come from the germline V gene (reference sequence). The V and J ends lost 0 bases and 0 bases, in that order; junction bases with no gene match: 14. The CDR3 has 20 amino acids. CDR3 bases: TGTGCCAGCAGTTTATCGGGGTTCTCCATGGGACAGGTTAGCACAGATACGCAGTATTTT. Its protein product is CASSLSGFSMGQVSTDTQYF.

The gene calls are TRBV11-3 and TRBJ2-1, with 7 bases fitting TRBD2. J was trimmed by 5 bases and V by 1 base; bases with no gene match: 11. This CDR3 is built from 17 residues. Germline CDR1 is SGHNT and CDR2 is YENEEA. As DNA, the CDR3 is TGTGCCAGCAGCTTAGTTTTTGCGGGAGTGAATAACAATGAGCAGTTCTTC. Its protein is CASSLVFAGVNNNEQFF.

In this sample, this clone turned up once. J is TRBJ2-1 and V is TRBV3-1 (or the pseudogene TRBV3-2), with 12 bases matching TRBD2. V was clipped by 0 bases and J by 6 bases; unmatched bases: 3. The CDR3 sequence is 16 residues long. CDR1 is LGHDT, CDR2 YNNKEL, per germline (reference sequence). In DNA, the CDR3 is TGTGCCAGCAGCCAAGATCAGGGACTAGCGGGCAATGAGCAGTTCTTC. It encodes CASSQDQGLAGNEQFF.

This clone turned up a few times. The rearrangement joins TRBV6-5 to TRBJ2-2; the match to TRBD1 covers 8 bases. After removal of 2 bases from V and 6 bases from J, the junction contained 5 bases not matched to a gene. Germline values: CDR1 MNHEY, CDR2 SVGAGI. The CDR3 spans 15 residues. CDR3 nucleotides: TGTGCCAGCAGTTACCCTGACAGGGGAGCCGGGGAGCTGTTTTTT. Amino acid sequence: CASSYPDRGAGELFF.

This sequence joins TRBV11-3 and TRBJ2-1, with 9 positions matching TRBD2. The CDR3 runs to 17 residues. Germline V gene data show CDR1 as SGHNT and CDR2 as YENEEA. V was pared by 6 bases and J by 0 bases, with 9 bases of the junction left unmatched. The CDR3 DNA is TGTGCCAGCAGTGTGGTGCTAGCGGGAAGCTCCTACAATGAGCAGTTCTTC. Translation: CASSVVLAGSSYNEQFF.

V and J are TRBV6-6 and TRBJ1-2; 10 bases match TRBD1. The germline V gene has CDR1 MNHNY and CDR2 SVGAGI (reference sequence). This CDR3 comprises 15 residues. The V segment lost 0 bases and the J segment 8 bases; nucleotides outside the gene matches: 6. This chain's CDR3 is CASSYSRQGASGYTF. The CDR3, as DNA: TGTGCCAGCAGTTACTCGAGACAGGGGGCGTCGGGCTACACCTTC.

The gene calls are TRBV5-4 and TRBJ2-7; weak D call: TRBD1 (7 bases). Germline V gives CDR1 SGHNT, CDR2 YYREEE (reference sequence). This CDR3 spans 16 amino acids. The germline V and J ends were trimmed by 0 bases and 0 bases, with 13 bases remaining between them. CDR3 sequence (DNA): TGTGCCAGCAGCTTGGGCGGGACAGTGAGCTCCTACGAGCAGTACTTC. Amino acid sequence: CASSLGGTVSSYEQYF.

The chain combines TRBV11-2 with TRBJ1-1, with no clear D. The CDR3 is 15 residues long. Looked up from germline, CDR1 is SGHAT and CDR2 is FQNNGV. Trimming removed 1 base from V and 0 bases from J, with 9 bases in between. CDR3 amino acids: CASSLVGDLNTEAFF. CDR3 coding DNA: TGTGCCAGCAGCTTAGTCGGGGATCTGAACACTGAAGCTTTCTTT.

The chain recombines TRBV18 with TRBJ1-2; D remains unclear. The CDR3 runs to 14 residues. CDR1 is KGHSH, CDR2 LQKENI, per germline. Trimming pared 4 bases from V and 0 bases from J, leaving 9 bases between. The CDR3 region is CASSLDVTNYGYTF. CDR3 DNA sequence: TGTGCCAGCTCACTGGACGTTACTAACTATGGCTACACCTTC.

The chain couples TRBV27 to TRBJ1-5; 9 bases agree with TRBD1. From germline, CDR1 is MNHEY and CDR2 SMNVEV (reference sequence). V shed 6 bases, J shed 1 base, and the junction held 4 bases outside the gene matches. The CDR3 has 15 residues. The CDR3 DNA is TGTGCCAGCAGGGACAGGGGCCTAAGCAATCAGCCCCAGCATTTT. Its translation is CASRDRGLSNQPQHF.

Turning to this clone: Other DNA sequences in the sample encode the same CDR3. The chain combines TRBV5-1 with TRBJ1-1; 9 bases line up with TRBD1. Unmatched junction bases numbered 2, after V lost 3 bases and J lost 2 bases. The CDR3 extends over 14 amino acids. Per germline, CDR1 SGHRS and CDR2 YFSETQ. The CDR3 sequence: CASSSTGGNTEAFF. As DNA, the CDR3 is TGCGCCAGCAGCTCTACAGGGGGCAACACTGAAGCTTTCTTT.

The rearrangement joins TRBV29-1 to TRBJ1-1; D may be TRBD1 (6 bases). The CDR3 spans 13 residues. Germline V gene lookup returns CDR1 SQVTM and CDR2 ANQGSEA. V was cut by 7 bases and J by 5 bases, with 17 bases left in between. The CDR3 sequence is CSALGGIGTEAFF. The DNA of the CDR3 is TGCAGCGCCCTAGGGGGAATTGGGACTGAAGCTTTCTTT.

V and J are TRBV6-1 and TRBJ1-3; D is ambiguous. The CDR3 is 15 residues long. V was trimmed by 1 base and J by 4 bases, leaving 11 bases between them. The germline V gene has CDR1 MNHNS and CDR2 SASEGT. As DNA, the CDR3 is TGTGCCAGCAGTGAAGGGCAGAGGTCCGGAAACACCATATATTTT. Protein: CASSEGQRSGNTIYF.

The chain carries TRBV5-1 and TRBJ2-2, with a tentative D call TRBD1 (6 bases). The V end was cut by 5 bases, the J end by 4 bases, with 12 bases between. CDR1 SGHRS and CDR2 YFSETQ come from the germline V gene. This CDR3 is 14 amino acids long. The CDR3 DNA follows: TGCGCCAGCAGTCTGAACAGGGTCACCGGGGAGCTGTTTTTT. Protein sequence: CASSLNRVTGELFF.

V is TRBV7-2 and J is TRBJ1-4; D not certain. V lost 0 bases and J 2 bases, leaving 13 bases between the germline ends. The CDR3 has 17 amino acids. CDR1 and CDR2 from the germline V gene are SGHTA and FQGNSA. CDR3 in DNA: TGTGCCAGCAGCTTAGCGCGGCTAACCGGGACTAATGAAAAACTGTTTTTT. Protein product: CASSLARLTGTNEKLFF.

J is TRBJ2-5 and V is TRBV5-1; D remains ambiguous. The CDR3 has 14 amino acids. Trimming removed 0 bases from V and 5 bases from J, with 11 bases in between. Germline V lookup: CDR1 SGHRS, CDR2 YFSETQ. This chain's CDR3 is CASSLASLRETQYF. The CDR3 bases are TGCGCCAGCAGCTTGGCATCATTAAGGGAGACCCAGTACTTC.

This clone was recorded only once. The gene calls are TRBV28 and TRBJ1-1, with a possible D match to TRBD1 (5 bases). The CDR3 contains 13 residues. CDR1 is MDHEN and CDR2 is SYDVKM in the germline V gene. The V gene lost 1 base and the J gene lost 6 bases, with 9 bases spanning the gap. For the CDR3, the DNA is TGTGCCAGCAGTTTATCAGGGTTCCCTGAAGCTTTCTTT. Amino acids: CASSLSGFPEAFF. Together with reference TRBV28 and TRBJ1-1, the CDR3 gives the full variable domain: DVKVTQSSRYLVKRTGEKVFLECVQDMDHENMFWYRQDPGLGLRLIYFSYDVKMKEKGDIPEGYSVSREKKERFSLILESASTNQTSMYLCASSLSGFPEAFFGQGTRLTVV.